The rows below give T cell receptor beta chains drawn from one sample of a study of CD8 T cells in ankylosing spondylitis. TCRdb called the 5' RACE reads again in MiXCR, with one record for every CDR3 protein. The sample lists around 450,000 distinct CDR3 sequences, approximately 26% seen once, with 0.85% to 1% in the top ten. Input material: blood, either unsorted or a sorted T cell fraction (not recorded which). These receptors were collected from a male donor with ankylosing spondylitis. Both conserved end residues are trimmed from each CDR3. Fields, in order: clone size, D gene, V gene, CDR3 protein. The D gene is left open where the match is weak. Some rows mark clone size as missing; the rest say once, few, many or name a class of expanded clone.

clone size: few; D gene: NA; V gene: TRBV5-1; CDR3 protein: ASSLTPGNQPQH
clone size: NA; D gene: TRBD1; V gene: TRBV10-3; CDR3 protein: AILSGQNNYAYT
clone size: NA; D gene: NA; V gene: TRBV20-1; CDR3 protein: SAREGNYEQY
clone size: NA; D gene: TRBD2; V gene: TRBV4-2; CDR3 protein: ASSQVGLAGATDTQY
clone size: NA; D gene: NA; V gene: TRBV6-1; CDR3 protein: ASSDRALPNTQY
clone size: few; D gene: TRBD2; V gene: TRBV27; CDR3 protein: ASSPTSVRSSYEQY
clone size: few; D gene: NA; V gene: TRBV5-1; CDR3 protein: ASSLNRGRDEQF
clone size: NA; D gene: TRBD1; V gene: TRBV3-1; CDR3 protein: ASSQAGQGNFRGYT
clone size: few; D gene: NA; V gene: TRBV20-1; CDR3 protein: SAFEQGFSDTQY
clone size: NA; D gene: TRBD1; V gene: TRBV12-3/TRBV12-4; CDR3 protein: ASNQGQDNQPQH
clone size: few; D gene: TRBD2; V gene: TRBV5-1; CDR3 protein: ASSFLAGDNTGELF
clone size: many; D gene: TRBD2; V gene: TRBV12-3/TRBV12-4; CDR3 protein: ASSWGIAGVNEQF
clone size: few; D gene: NA; V gene: TRBV18; CDR3 protein: ASSPLQGFFRQANTEAF
clone size: few; D gene: NA; V gene: TRBV12-3/TRBV12-4; CDR3 protein: ASSLGAGDGYEQY
clone size: NA; D gene: NA; V gene: TRBV30; CDR3 protein: AGSRSSYEQY
clone size: NA; D gene: TRBD2; V gene: TRBV7-8; CDR3 protein: ASSPRGGGTDTQY
clone size: NA; D gene: NA; V gene: TRBV20-1; CDR3 protein: SARRGEGGTEAF
clone size: NA; D gene: TRBD2; V gene: TRBV3-1; CDR3 protein: ASTPTTSGKTNEQF
clone size: NA; D gene: NA; V gene: TRBV7-9; CDR3 protein: ASTLGAPANTGELF
clone size: NA; D gene: TRBD1; V gene: TRBV12-3/TRBV12-4; CDR3 protein: ASSLGQGGNYGYT
clone size: NA; D gene: NA; V gene: TRBV7-2; CDR3 protein: ASSFHVDTGELF
clone size: NA; D gene: NA; V gene: TRBV5-1; CDR3 protein: ASSREAGINTEAF
clone size: few; D gene: TRBD2; V gene: TRBV28; CDR3 protein: ASSPAGGESYNEQF
clone size: NA; D gene: NA; V gene: TRBV10-2; CDR3 protein: ASNQLDLSYNEQF
clone size: few; D gene: TRBD2; V gene: TRBV6-2/TRBV6-3; CDR3 protein: ASSYSRLAVTYNEQF
clone size: few; D gene: TRBD1; V gene: TRBV7-2; CDR3 protein: ASSSDPTGGKGYT
clone size: NA; D gene: TRBD1; V gene: TRBV12-3/TRBV12-4; CDR3 protein: ASSQSGRGNSPLH
clone size: NA; D gene: TRBD1; V gene: TRBV11-2; CDR3 protein: ASSLPTQGTGSKNIQY
clone size: few; D gene: TRBD1; V gene: TRBV20-1; CDR3 protein: SASEPQGNYGYT